The 4 T cell receptor beta chains given below trace back to one sample, sequenced in a study of blood T cell repertoires in COVID-19. Repertoires were generated with immunoSEQ multiplex PCR, while TCRdb's copy carries only in-frame clones and drops some. The sample includes a few hundred thousand clones, more than 85% of them seen just once. The specimen was PBMCs or T cells enriched from blood (not recorded which). The receptors here all came from a woman in her thirties who had recovered from COVID-19.

The chain recombines TRBV27 with TRBJ1-4; 8 nucleotides match TRBD1. V was pared by 3 bases and J by 8 bases, with 2 bases of the junction left unmatched. Per germline, CDR1 MNHEY and CDR2 SMNVEV (reference sequence). The CDR3 covers 13 residues. CDR3 residues: CASSFRGQEKLFF. The CDR3 region has the DNA TGTGCCAGCAGTTTCAGGGGGCAGGAAAAACTGTTTTTT.

This sequence joins TRBV3-1 (or the pseudogene TRBV3-2) and TRBJ2-7; 10 nucleotides match TRBD2. J lost 7 bases, V lost 0 bases, and 15 bases had no gene match. Germline CDR1 and CDR2: LGHDT and YNNKEL (reference sequence). This CDR3 comprises 18 residues. CDR3 DNA: TGTGCCAGCAGCCAAGATCCGGTAGGGGCTAGCGGGGGCCGGGAGCAGTACTTC. Its translation is CASSQDPVGASGGREQYF.

V is TRBV5-6 and J is TRBJ1-5, with 9 bases fitting TRBD1. The CDR3 is 16 amino acids. V lost 2 bases and J lost 2; bases outside the gene matches: 5. The V gene's germline CDR1 is SGHDT and CDR2 YYEEEE. The CDR3 loop reads CASSFLGQGGNQPQHF. The CDR3 DNA is TGTGCCAGCAGCTTTTTGGGACAGGGTGGCAATCAGCCCCAGCATTTT.

The V and J genes are TRBV28 and TRBJ1-2; TRBD1 matches at 10 bases. The length of the CDR3 is 16 residues. After removal of 2 bases from V and 4 bases from J, the junction contained 7 bases not matched to a gene. In germline, CDR1 is MDHEN, CDR2 SYDVKM. In DNA, the CDR3 is TGTGCCAGCAGTTTAGGGGGACAGGGGAAAGGCTATGGCTACACCTTC. Protein sequence: CASSLGGQGKGYGYTF.